Each of the 8 T cell receptor beta chains below was sequenced from the same sample in a study of T cells in Graves' hyperthyroidism and ophthalmopathy. Researchers took RNA transcripts and amplified the TCR beta CDR3 regions from them. The HTBI primer set drove a first-round RT-PCR of the TCR CDR3. TCRdb itself ran the multiplex PCR reads through MiXCR, one entry per CDR3 protein. This sample has about 420,000 distinct CDR3 sequences; about 13% occur once, and the top ten carry 5% to 6.5%. Sequencing input: blood. All receptors come from a woman aged 18-30 years with Graves' hyperthyroidism.

This clonotype was observed at least ten times. The chain combines TRBV20-1 with TRBJ2-5, with 7 bases lining up with TRBD2. Germline CDR1 is DFQATT and CDR2 is SNEGSKA (reference sequence). After removal of 3 bases from V and 3 bases from J, the junction contained 4 bases not matched to a gene. This CDR3 comprises 13 residues. The CDR3 loop reads CSASTLAKETQYF. CDR3 DNA: TGCAGTGCTAGTACACTAGCGAAAGAGACCCAGTACTTC.

This clonotype was seen repeatedly, ten times or more. The V call is TRBV11-2, the J call TRBJ2-3; 8 positions match TRBD2. The V gene end was trimmed by 5 bases and the J gene end by 2 bases; junction bases not matched to a gene: 9. CDR3 size: 16 residues. Germline V CDR1 and CDR2: SGHAT, FQNNGV. CDR3 residues: CASSPRGDPPTDTQYF. The CDR3 DNA reads TGTGCCAGCAGCCCGCGGGGGGATCCACCCACAGATACGCAGTATTTT. Full variable domain (missing parts from reference TRBV11-2 and TRBJ2-3): EAGVAQSPRYKIIEKRQSVAFWCNPISGHATLYWYQQILGQGPKLLIQFQNNGVVDDSQLPKDRFSAERLKGVDSTLKIQPAKLEDSAVYLCASSPRGDPPTDTQYFGPGTRLTVL.

This clonotype came up many times. The rearrangement links TRBV9 to TRBJ2-2; D gene uncertain. V was trimmed by 2 bases and J by 2 bases, leaving 4 bases between them. The length of the CDR3 is 13 residues. Germline V gene lookup returns CDR1 SGDLS and CDR2 YYNGEE. The CDR3 reads CASSVGNTGELFF. The CDR3 DNA follows: TGTGCCAGCAGCGTGGGAAACACCGGGGAGCTGTTTTTT.

This clonotype has just a few counts. CDR3 nucleotide sequence: TGTGCCAGCAGCCGAGGGACTAGCGGAACAAGCACAGATACGCAGTATTTT. Encoded protein: CASSRGTSGTSTDTQYF. The V and J genes are TRBV7-9 and TRBJ2-3; TRBD2 agrees at 11 bases. V was clipped by 5 bases and J by 0 bases; unmatched bases: 7. This CDR3 spans 17 amino acids. Germline CDR1 is SEHNR and CDR2 is FQNEAQ (reference sequence). Complete variable domain (other parts from reference TRBV7-9 and TRBJ2-3): DTGVSQNPRHKITKRGQNVTFRCDPISEHNRLYWYRQTLGQGPEFLTYFQNEAQLEKSRLLSDRFSAERPKGSFSTLEIQRTEQGDSAMYLCASSRGTSGTSTDTQYFGPGTRLTVL.

This clonotype has more than one count but fewer than ten. This may stem from a read error, because a much larger clone lies one nucleotide away. The chain joins TRBV7-3 to TRBJ1-1; a weak D match, TRBD1 (6 bases). Germline-derived CDR1 and CDR2 are SGHTA and FQGTGA. V lost 5 bases and J 2 bases, leaving 9 bases between the germline ends. The CDR3 is 13 residues long. This chain's CDR3 is CASSKDSNTEAFF. The DNA for the CDR3 is TGTGCCAGCAGCAAGGACAGTAACACTGAAGCTTTCTTT.

Only a few counts were recorded for this clonotype. The chain couples TRBV6-1 to TRBJ1-5, with D unresolved. Looked up from germline, CDR1 is MNHNS and CDR2 is SASEGT. V dropped 0 bases and J dropped 2 bases, with 14 bases sitting between them. CDR3 length: 17 residues. CDR3 nucleotide sequence: TGTGCCAGCAGTGAAGCGTATCTATGGGGTGGCAATCAGCCCCAGCATTTT. Translating it yields CASSEAYLWGGNQPQHF.

This clonotype was seen repeatedly, ten times or more. The chain uses TRBV11-2 and TRBJ2-3; D possibly corresponds to TRBD2 (5 bases). Between the trimmed V and J ends, which lost 5 bases and 0 bases, there was a span of 15 bases. Germline CDR1 is SGHAT and CDR2 is FQNNGV. The CDR3 has 16 residues. CDR3 coding DNA: TGTGCCAGCAGCCGAAGGCCGGGATATAGCACAGATACGCAGTATTTT. Translated, it gives CASSRRPGYSTDTQYF.

This clonotype occurred a few times. This chain uses TRBV7-9 with TRBJ1-1; TRBD1 might be the D (5 bases). Trimming pared 0 bases from V and 5 bases from J, leaving 10 bases between. CDR3 length: 14 amino acids. From germline, CDR1 is SEHNR and CDR2 FQNEAQ (reference sequence). The CDR3, as DNA: TGTGCCAGCAGCTTAGCCAGGGTTTGGACTGAAGCTTTCTTT. Translation: CASSLARVWTEAFF.